Included here is one T cell receptor beta chain sequence, with context. The junction departs from the called germline gene at one end, perhaps through a read error. Produced via immunoSEQ multiplex PCR; TCRdb's table is partial and in-frame only. Of some 80,000 clones listed, around 90% are singletons. The source of the sample is a study of T cell responses to AZD1222 COVID-19 vaccine. The CDR3 has 13 amino acids. The sequencing here drew on peripheral blood, taken on day 0 of MenACWY control vaccination. The sequence came from an adult in good health. The chain joins TRBV12-3 or TRBV12-4 to TRBJ1-3; D not resolved. CDR3 in DNA: TGTGCCAGCCGTTTCACCATGGGAAACACCATATATTTT. It is translated as CASRFTMGNTIYF.